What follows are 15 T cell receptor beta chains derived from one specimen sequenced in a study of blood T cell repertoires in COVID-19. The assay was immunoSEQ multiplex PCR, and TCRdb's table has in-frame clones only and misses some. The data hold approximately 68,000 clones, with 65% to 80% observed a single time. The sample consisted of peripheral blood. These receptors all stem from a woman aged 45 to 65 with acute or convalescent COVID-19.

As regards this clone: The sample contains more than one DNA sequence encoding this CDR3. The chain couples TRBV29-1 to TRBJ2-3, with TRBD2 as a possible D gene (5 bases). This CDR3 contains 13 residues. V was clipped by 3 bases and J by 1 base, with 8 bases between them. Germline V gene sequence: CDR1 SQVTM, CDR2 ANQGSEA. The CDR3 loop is CSVDEGGTDTQYF. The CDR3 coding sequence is TGCAGCGTTGACGAGGGTGGCACAGATACGCAGTATTTT.

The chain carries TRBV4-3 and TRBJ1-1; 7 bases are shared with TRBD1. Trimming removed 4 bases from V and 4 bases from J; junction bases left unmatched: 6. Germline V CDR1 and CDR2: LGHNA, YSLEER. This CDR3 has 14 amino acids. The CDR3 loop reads CASSLKGAGTEAFF. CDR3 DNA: TGCGCCAGCAGCCTCAAGGGGGCCGGCACTGAAGCTTTCTTT.

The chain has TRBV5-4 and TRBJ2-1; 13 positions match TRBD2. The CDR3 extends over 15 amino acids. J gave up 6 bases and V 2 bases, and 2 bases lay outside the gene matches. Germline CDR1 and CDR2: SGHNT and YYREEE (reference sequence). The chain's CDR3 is CASSLLAGGFNEQFF. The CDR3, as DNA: TGTGCCAGCAGCTTACTAGCGGGAGGGTTCAATGAGCAGTTCTTC. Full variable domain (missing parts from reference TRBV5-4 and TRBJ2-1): ETGVTQSPTHLIKTRGQQVTLRCSSQSGHNTVSWYQQALGQGPQFIFQYYREEENGRGNFPPRFSGLQFPNYSSELNVNALELDDSALYLCASSLLAGGFNEQFFGPGTRLTVL.

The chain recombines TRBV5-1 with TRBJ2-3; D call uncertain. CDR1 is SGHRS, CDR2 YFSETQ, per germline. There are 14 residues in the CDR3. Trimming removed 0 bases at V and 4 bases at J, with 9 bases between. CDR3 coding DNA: TGCGCCAGCAGCTTGGACTTAGCTGCAGATACGCAGTATTTT. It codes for CASSLDLAADTQYF.

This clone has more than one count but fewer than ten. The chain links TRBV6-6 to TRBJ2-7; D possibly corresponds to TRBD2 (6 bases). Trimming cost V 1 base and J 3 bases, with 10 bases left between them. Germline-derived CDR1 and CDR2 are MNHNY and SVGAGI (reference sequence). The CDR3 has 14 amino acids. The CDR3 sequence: CASSYWGGGYEQYF. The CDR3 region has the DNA TGTGCCAGCAGTTACTGGGGAGGAGGCTACGAGCAGTACTTC.

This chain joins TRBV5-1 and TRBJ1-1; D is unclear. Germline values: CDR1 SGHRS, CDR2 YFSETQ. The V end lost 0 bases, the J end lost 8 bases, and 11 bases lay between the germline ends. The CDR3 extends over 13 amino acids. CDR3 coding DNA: TGCGCCAGCAGCTTGGGGGCAGGCCGAGAAGCTTTCTTT. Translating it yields CASSLGAGREAFF.

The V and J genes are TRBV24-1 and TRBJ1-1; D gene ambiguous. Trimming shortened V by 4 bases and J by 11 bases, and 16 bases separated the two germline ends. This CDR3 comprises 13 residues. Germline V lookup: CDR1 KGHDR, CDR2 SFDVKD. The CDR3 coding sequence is TGTGCCACCAGTGAACACGGTGCTAGCACGGCTTTCTTT. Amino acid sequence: CATSEHGASTAFF.

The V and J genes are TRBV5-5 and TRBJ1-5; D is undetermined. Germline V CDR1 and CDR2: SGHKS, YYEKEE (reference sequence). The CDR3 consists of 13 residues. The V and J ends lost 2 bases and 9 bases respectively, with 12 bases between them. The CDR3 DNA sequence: TGTGCCAGCAGCTTCTCGGGAAATGGGCCCCAGCATTTT. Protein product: CASSFSGNGPQHF.

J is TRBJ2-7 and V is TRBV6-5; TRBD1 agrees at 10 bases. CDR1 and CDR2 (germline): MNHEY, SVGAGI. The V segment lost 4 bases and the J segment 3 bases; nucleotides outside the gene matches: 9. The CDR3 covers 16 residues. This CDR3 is CASSSLPGTGVYEQYF. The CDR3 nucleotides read TGTGCCAGCAGTTCTCTTCCCGGGACAGGGGTCTACGAGCAGTACTTC.

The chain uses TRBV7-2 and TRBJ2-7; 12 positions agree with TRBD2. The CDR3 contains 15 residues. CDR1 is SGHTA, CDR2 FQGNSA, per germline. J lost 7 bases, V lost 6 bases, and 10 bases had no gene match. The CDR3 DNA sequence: TGTGCCAGCAGATACCGACTAGCGGGAGCGGGGGAGCAGTACTTC. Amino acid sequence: CASRYRLAGAGEQYF.

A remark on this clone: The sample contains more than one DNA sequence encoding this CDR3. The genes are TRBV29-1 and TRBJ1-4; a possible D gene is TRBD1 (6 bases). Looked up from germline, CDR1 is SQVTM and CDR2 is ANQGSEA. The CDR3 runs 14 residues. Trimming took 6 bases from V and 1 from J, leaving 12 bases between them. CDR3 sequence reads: CSVGEGGTNEKLFF. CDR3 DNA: TGCAGCGTCGGGGAGGGGGGAACTAATGAAAAACTGTTTTTT.

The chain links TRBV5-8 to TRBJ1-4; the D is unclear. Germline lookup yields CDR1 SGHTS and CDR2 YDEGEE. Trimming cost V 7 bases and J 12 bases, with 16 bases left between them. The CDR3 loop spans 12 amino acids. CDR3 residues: CASLLPGGQLFF. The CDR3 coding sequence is TGTGCCAGCCTTCTTCCGGGAGGCCAACTGTTTTTT. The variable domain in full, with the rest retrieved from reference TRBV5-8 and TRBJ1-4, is EAGVTQSPTHLIKTRGQQATLRCSPISGHTSVYWYQQALGLGLQFLLWYDEGEERNRGNFPPRFSGRQFPNYSSELNVNALELEDSALYLCASLLPGGQLFFGSGTQLSVL.

CDR3 DNA sequence: TGTGCCAGCAGCTTAGGGGTTAGCGGGAGGGGCACACGGAATGAGCAGTTCTTC. Translated, it gives CASSLGVSGRGTRNEQFF. The chain links TRBV11-2 to TRBJ2-1; 11 bases line up with TRBD2. Germline V gene lookup returns CDR1 SGHAT and CDR2 FQNNGV. This CDR3 region has 18 residues. The V gene end was trimmed by 1 base and the J gene end by 7 bases; junction bases not matched to a gene: 12. Complete variable domain (other parts from reference TRBV11-2 and TRBJ2-1): EAGVAQSPRYKIIEKRQSVAFWCNPISGHATLYWYQQILGQGPKLLIQFQNNGVVDDSQLPKDRFSAERLKGVDSTLKIQPAKLEDSAVYLCASSLGVSGRGTRNEQFFGPGTRLTVL.

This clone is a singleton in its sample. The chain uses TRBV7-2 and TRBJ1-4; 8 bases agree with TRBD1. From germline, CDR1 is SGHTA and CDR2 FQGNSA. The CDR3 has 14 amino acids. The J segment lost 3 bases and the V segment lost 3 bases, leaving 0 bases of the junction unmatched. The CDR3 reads CASSLDRANEKLFF. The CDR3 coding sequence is TGTGCCAGCAGCTTGGACAGGGCTAATGAAAAACTGTTTTTT.

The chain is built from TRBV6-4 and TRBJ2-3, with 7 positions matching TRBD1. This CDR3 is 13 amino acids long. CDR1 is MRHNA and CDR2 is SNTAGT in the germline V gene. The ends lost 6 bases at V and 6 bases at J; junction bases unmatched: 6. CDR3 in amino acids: CASSPGGGDTQYF. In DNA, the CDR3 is TGTGCCAGCAGCCCAGGGGGTGGGGATACGCAGTATTTT.